The text below deals with one T cell receptor beta chain. Its antigen is as yet unknown. Using immunoSEQ multiplex PCR, the repertoire was profiled, and TCRdb retains in-frame clones only, with some absent. The sample yields 200,000 to 250,000 clones, 75% to 90% seen once. The V segment lost 4 bases and the J segment 3 bases; nucleotides outside the gene matches: 3. The CDR3 totals 15 residues. CDR1 and CDR2 from the germline V gene are SQVTM and ANQGSEA. This specimen belongs to a study of cytomegalovirus exposure and HLA in healthy donors. Study as a whole: A later analysis reported the approximately 120 validation repertoires used the same platform as the roughly 700 first-cohort repertoires. Overall study results and limits: Specificity for CMV antigens was confirmed in vitro for three of the CMV-associated chains.

This sequence originates from a woman aged 25-40 years in good health and CMV-seropositive. The sample was PBMCs. This chain links TRBV29-1 with TRBJ2-2; 12 bases map to TRBD2. As DNA, the CDR3 is TGCAGCGTTGTCTCTAGCGGGAGGGACACCGGGGAGCTGTTTTTT. Translation gives CSVVSSGRDTGELFF.